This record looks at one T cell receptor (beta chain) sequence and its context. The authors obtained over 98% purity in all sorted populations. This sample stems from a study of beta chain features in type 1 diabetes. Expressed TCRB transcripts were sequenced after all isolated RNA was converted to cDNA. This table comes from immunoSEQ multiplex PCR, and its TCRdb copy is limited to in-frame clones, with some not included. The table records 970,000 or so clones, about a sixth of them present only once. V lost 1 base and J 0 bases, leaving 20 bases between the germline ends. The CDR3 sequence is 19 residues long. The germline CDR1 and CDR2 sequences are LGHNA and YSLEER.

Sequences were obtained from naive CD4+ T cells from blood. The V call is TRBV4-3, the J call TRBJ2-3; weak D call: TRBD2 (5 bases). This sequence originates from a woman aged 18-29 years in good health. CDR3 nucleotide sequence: TGCGCCAGCAGCCAAGGGGAACCCGACGGTGGAGGCAGCACAGATACGCAGTATTTT. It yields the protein CASSQGEPDGGGSTDTQYF.